The T cell receptor beta chain under discussion was sequenced for a study of T cells in Graves' hyperthyroidism and ophthalmopathy. Concerning this clonotype itself: Its target is unknown.

Study-level results: Blood also showed most of the thyroid clonotypes that were expanded above 0.001.

The CDR3 totals 14 residues. Trimming took 4 bases from V and 8 from J; bases not matched to a gene: 8. Germline-derived CDR1 and CDR2 are ENHRY and SYGVKD. Patients with uncontrolled infections, other autoimmune diseases, pregnancy or lactation were excluded. Amplification of TCR beta CDR3 regions used RNA as the template. First-round RT-PCR of the TCR CDR3 relied on the HTBI primer set. A single record per CDR3 protein comes from TCRdb applying MiXCR to the multiplex PCR reads. The data hold 550,000 to 700,000 distinct CDR3 sequences, with more than 45% observed a single time. This TCR derives from an adult woman with Graves' disease, either hyperthyroidism or ophthalmopathy (not recorded which). Sequences were obtained from peripheral blood or thyroid tissue (not recorded which). The V and J genes are TRBV10-3 and TRBJ1-2, with 9 bases identical to TRBD1. DNA for the CDR3: TGTGCCATCAGTGGACGGGACAGGGAACTGGGCTACACCTTC. Protein product: CAISGRDRELGYTF.